The TCR beta chain under discussion was sequenced for a study of post-analysis software for immune sequencing data. Findings and caveats of the study: Co-batched samples clustered tightly together by F measure. Patients showed TRBV5-6, TRBV5-1 and TRBV20-1 among 4 or 5 TRBV segments more frequent than in controls. Multiple sclerosis patients showed significantly lower normalized Chao1 diversity than controls did.

Unique-molecular-identifier-tagged TCR beta cDNA libraries were used. Out of about 1 to 11 million T cells, 450,000 to 600,000 cDNA molecules were generated. TCRdb re-derived calls from the PCR reads in MiXCR, one entry per CDR3 protein. This sample yields hundreds of thousands of distinct CDR3 sequences, of which roughly 45% are seen a single time; over 1.5% belongs to the top ten. V lost 3 bases, J lost 7 bases, and 13 bases stayed unmatched. Germline CDR1 SGHRS, CDR2 YFSETQ. The CDR3 is 15 residues long. The table lists this clonotype with many counts. Its antigen is currently unknown. The specimen sequenced was blood. This chain links TRBV5-1 with TRBJ2-7, with 7 bases fitting TRBD1. The source is a girl aged 5 to 17 with multiple sclerosis. CDR3 in amino acids: CASSSTGSRSREQYF. In DNA, the CDR3 is TGCGCCAGCAGCTCGACAGGGTCCCGTTCTCGGGAGCAGTACTTC.